These 30 T cell receptor beta chains originate from one sample sequenced in a study of blood T cell repertoires in COVID-19. Clones were sequenced by immunoSEQ multiplex PCR, and TCRdb holds only the in-frame ones, with some missing. The sample records about 69,000 clones, more than 75% being singletons. Source material: peripheral blood. These receptors came from a human donor in a cohort sampled during active COVID-19.

V gene TRBV5-6 combines with J gene TRBJ2-5, with TRBD2 identical over 13 bases. Losses at the gene ends were 3 bases for V and 5 bases for J; bases not matched to a gene: 10. CDR1 and CDR2 from the germline V gene are SGHDT and YYEEEE. The length of the CDR3 is 17 residues. The CDR3 is CASSSAGLAGIRETQYF. Written as DNA, the CDR3 is TGTGCCAGCAGCTCCGCGGGACTAGCGGGGATAAGGGAGACCCAGTACTTC.

This clone has just a few counts. The sample holds other DNA sequences that translate to the same CDR3. This sequence joins TRBV5-1 and TRBJ2-2; D is perhaps TRBD1 (5 bases). The V gene lost 0 bases and the J gene lost 1 base, with 13 bases spanning the gap. CDR1 and CDR2 (germline): SGHRS, YFSETQ. The CDR3 length is 17 residues. The CDR3 loop is CASSLVPPGQNTGELFF. In nucleotides, the CDR3 is TGCGCCAGCAGCTTGGTTCCGCCAGGGCAGAACACCGGGGAGCTGTTTTTT. The full variable domain, rest sourced from reference TRBV5-1 and TRBJ2-2, is KAGVTQTPRYLIKTRGQQVTLSCSPISGHRSVSWYQQTPGQGLQFLFEYFSETQRNKGNFPGRFSGRQFSNSRSEMNVSTLELGDSALYLCASSLVPPGQNTGELFFGEGSRLTVL.

The rearrangement joins TRBV4-1 to TRBJ1-4, with D perhaps TRBD1 (6 bases). Germline assignment: CDR1 MGHRA and CDR2 YSYEKL. Trimming stripped 5 bases from V and 8 bases from J, with 18 bases between. The CDR3 consists of 15 residues. The CDR3: CASSDLQGPSEKLFF. In DNA form, the CDR3 reads TGCGCCAGCAGCGACTTACAGGGTCCGTCGGAAAAACTGTTTTTT.

This chain uses TRBV11-2 with TRBJ1-1; D possibly corresponds to TRBD1 (5 bases). Germline V gene data show CDR1 as SGHAT and CDR2 as FQNNGV. V was cut by 3 bases and J by 11 bases, with 19 bases left in between. This CDR3 comprises 14 residues. The CDR3 DNA follows: TGTGCCAGCAGCTTGGGGACGGGGGTTTCTGGGGCTTTCTTT. It yields the protein CASSLGTGVSGAFF.

This clone has more than one count but fewer than ten. This rearrangement joins TRBV5-1 to TRBJ1-1; no reliable D call. V was shortened by 2 bases and J by 4 bases, with 12 bases between the two germline ends. The CDR3 consists of 14 residues. Per germline, CDR1 SGHRS and CDR2 YFSETQ. This CDR3 reads CASSFAGMGTEAFF. The CDR3, as DNA: TGCGCCAGCAGCTTCGCCGGGATGGGCACTGAAGCTTTCTTT.

V and J are TRBV28 and TRBJ1-1, with 7 positions matching TRBD1. The trim removed 3 bases at V and 7 bases at J, leaving 14 bases unmatched. In germline, CDR1 is MDHEN, CDR2 SYDVKM. CDR3 length: 16 residues. CDR3 region: CASSFGKTGPAVEAFF. The CDR3 nucleotides are TGTGCCAGCAGTTTTGGTAAGACAGGGCCGGCAGTTGAAGCTTTCTTT.

This clone was seen just once. V is TRBV19 and J is TRBJ1-3, with a weak D call TRBD1 (6 bases). CDR1 and CDR2 (germline): LNHDA, SQIVND (reference sequence). This CDR3 contains 16 residues. Trimming pared 6 bases from V and 0 bases from J, leaving 15 bases between. In DNA, the CDR3 is TGTGCCAGTAGCAACCGCCAGGGGCACTCTGGAAACACCATATATTTT. Amino acid sequence: CASSNRQGHSGNTIYF.

This clone was counted a few times. The chain has TRBV7-2 and TRBJ1-5; D is ambiguous. Germline CDR1 reads SGHTA; CDR2 reads FQGNSA. The CDR3 length is 15 residues. The V end was cut by 4 bases, the J end by 1 base, with 11 bases between. CDR3 in amino acids: CASSSSGGSNQPQHF. CDR3 nucleotide sequence: TGTGCCAGCAGCTCGAGCGGAGGGAGCAATCAGCCCCAGCATTTT.

This clone occurred once. The chain recombines TRBV7-2 with TRBJ2-1, with D possibly being TRBD2 (5 bases). Germline values: CDR1 SGHTA, CDR2 FQGNSA. Between the trimmed V and J ends, which lost 1 base and 10 bases, there was a span of 11 bases. The length of the CDR3 is 13 residues. CDR3 nucleotides: TGTGCCAGCAGCTTAGACGGGATGAGGGAGCAGTTCTTC. Translating it yields CASSLDGMREQFF.

This clone was recorded once. This rearrangement joins TRBV19 to TRBJ2-1; D unresolved. CDR1 and CDR2 (germline): LNHDA, SQIVND (reference sequence). Trimming removed 4 bases at V and 4 bases at J, with 8 bases between. This CDR3 has 13 amino acids. Written as DNA, the CDR3 is TGTGCCAGTAGTAGACTGGTTTACAATGAGCAGTTCTTC. Translation gives CASSRLVYNEQFF.

This chain connects TRBV6-5 to TRBJ1-6; D might be TRBD1 (6 bases). Trimming shortened V by 0 bases and J by 6 bases, and 12 bases separated the two germline ends. Germline values: CDR1 MNHEY, CDR2 SVGAGI. CDR3 length: 16 residues. The CDR3 bases are TGTGCCAGCAGTTACTCGGGGCAGGGGAGTAATTCACCCCTCCACTTT. Its protein product is CASSYSGQGSNSPLHF.

The CDR3 DNA is TGCGCCAGCAGCTCCAACCGGGACGGGGGGGAAAAACTGTTTTTT. It encodes CASSSNRDGGEKLFF. The gene calls are TRBV5-1 and TRBJ1-4; a weak D match, TRBD1 (5 bases). The CDR3 is 15 residues long. Germline CDR1 is SGHRS and CDR2 is YFSETQ. Trimming took 3 bases from V and 8 from J, leaving 17 bases between them.

This clone occurred a few times. The chain couples TRBV13 to TRBJ2-7, with 10 bases identical to TRBD1. The germline CDR1 and CDR2 sequences are PRHDT and FYEKMQ (reference sequence). With 5 bases clipped from V and 2 bases from J, the junction kept 6 bases outside the gene matches. The CDR3 spans 15 residues. The CDR3 coding sequence is TGTGCCAGCAGCCTCCCGGGACAGGGGACCTACGAGCAGTACTTC. It is translated as CASSLPGQGTYEQYF.

The chain combines TRBV19 with TRBJ1-4; D gene ambiguous. The germline V and J ends were trimmed by 7 bases and 8 bases, with 14 bases remaining between them. CDR3 length: 13 residues. Germline CDR1 and CDR2: LNHDA and SQIVND (reference sequence). The CDR3 protein is CASTRGGKEKLFF. Written as DNA, the CDR3 is TGTGCCAGTACCCGAGGAGGGAAGGAAAAACTGTTTTTT. The full variable domain, its missing parts supplied by reference TRBV19 and TRBJ1-4, is DGGITQSPKYLFRKEGQNVTLSCEQNLNHDAMYWYRQDPGQGLRLIYYSQIVNDFQKGDIAEGYSVSREKKESFPLTVTSAQKNPTAFYLCASTRGGKEKLFFGSGTQLSVL.

The gene calls are TRBV5-4 and TRBJ1-3; D is possibly TRBD1 (5 bases). The germline V gene has CDR1 SGHNT and CDR2 YYREEE (reference sequence). This CDR3 has 17 residues. Trimming shortened V by 4 bases and J by 5 bases, and 22 bases separated the two germline ends. The CDR3 loop is CASSLSDTGFLRNTIYF. As DNA, the CDR3 is TGTGCCAGCAGCCTTTCAGATACAGGATTTCTAAGAAACACCATATATTTT.

V gene TRBV5-1 combines with J gene TRBJ2-6, with 8 bases that match TRBD1. This CDR3 spans 17 amino acids. Germline-derived CDR1 and CDR2 are SGHRS and YFSETQ. Germline trimming cut 9 bases from V and 3 bases from J; bases unmatched to any gene: 14. The CDR3 here is CATSDRVRRLGANVLTF. The CDR3 bases are TGCGCCACCTCGGACAGGGTGAGAAGACTTGGGGCCAACGTCCTGACTTTC. Variable domain in full (rest from reference TRBV5-1 and TRBJ2-6): KAGVTQTPRYLIKTRGQQVTLSCSPISGHRSVSWYQQTPGQGLQFLFEYFSETQRNKGNFPGRFSGRQFSNSRSEMNVSTLELGDSALYLCATSDRVRRLGANVLTFGAGSRLTVL.

The rearrangement uses TRBV6-4 and TRBJ2-3, with 12 positions matching TRBD2. Looked up from germline, CDR1 is MRHNA and CDR2 is SNTAGT. V shed 4 bases, J shed 4 bases, and the junction held 12 bases outside the gene matches. The CDR3 is 18 residues long. The CDR3 DNA follows: TGTGCCAGCAGTGCGCTAGCGGGAGGGGAAGTAGGCCCAGATACGCAGTATTTT. This translates into CASSALAGGEVGPDTQYF.

The chain employs TRBV7-2 and TRBJ2-7; TRBD2 matches 7 bases. V trimming: 1 base; J trimming: 4 bases; junction bases outside the gene matches: 10. Germline-derived CDR1 and CDR2 are SGHTA and FQGNSA. The CDR3 has 16 amino acids. The CDR3 reads CASSLGLGGGTYEQYF. In nucleotides, the CDR3 is TGTGCCAGCAGCTTAGGTCTGGGCGGGGGAACGTACGAGCAGTACTTC.

The genes are TRBV28 and TRBJ2-7; the match to TRBD2 covers 8 bases. With V trimmed by 5 bases and J by 4 bases, 10 bases remained unmatched. The CDR3 length is 15 residues. Germline CDR1 reads MDHEN; CDR2 reads SYDVKM. This CDR3 is CASSLTSGGLYEQYF. DNA of the CDR3: TGTGCCAGCAGTCTTACTAGCGGCGGACTTTACGAGCAGTACTTC.

The chain combines TRBV4-1 with TRBJ1-3; D uncertain. The CDR3 covers 15 residues. Between the trimmed V and J ends, which lost 6 bases and 6 bases, there was a span of 18 bases. Per germline, CDR1 MGHRA and CDR2 YSYEKL. As DNA, the CDR3 is TGCGCCAGCAGTCCTGGGGATAGGAGGGAAAACACCATATATTTT. This sequence encodes CASSPGDRRENTIYF.

This chain joins TRBV5-1 and TRBJ2-7, with 7 bases lining up with TRBD1. The CDR3 sequence is 14 residues long. Germline loops: CDR1 SGHRS, CDR2 YFSETQ. V shed 4 bases and J 3 bases; nucleotides not matched to a gene: 7. The CDR3 loop reads CASSPDRPDYEQYF. The CDR3 coding sequence is TGCGCCAGCAGCCCGGACAGGCCAGACTACGAGCAGTACTTC.

This rearrangement joins TRBV27 to TRBJ2-3; 8 bases are shared with TRBD2. CDR1 MNHEY and CDR2 SMNVEV come from the germline V gene (reference sequence). V trimming: 3 bases; J trimming: 0 bases; junction bases outside the gene matches: 8. This CDR3 comprises 17 residues. This CDR3 reads CASSFQSGGPSTDTQYF. CDR3 nucleotide sequence: TGTGCCAGCAGTTTCCAAAGCGGGGGCCCGAGCACAGATACGCAGTATTTT.

The chain joins TRBV11-2 to TRBJ1-2, with 9 positions matching TRBD1. CDR1 and CDR2 from the germline V gene are SGHAT and FQNNGV. The length of the CDR3 is 13 residues. V dropped 3 bases and J dropped 8; count of bases not matched to a gene: 4. The CDR3 reads CASSFGTGIGYTF. CDR3 nucleotide sequence: TGTGCCAGCAGCTTCGGGACAGGGATAGGCTACACCTTC.

This clone was counted between two and nine times. This chain uses TRBV28 with TRBJ1-1; possibly TRBD1 for D (5 bases). Germline lookup yields CDR1 MDHEN and CDR2 SYDVKM. The CDR3 contains 14 residues. V gave up 6 bases and J gave up 5 bases, with 16 bases separating them. CDR3 sequence: CASSPHSGQTEAFF. The CDR3 nucleotides are TGTGCCAGCAGCCCTCACTCAGGGCAGACTGAAGCTTTCTTT.

The V gene is TRBV19, the J gene TRBJ2-7; 10 nucleotides align to TRBD1. V was clipped by 9 bases and J by 5 bases; unmatched bases: 10. The CDR3 spans 14 residues. The germline CDR1 and CDR2 sequences are LNHDA and SQIVND (reference sequence). CDR3 region: CASNLGTGVHEQYF. Here the CDR3 DNA reads TGTGCCAGCAACCTCGGGACAGGGGTCCACGAGCAGTACTTC.

This clone was detected only a few times. The chain links TRBV7-9 to TRBJ1-1; D not certain. The germline V gene encodes CDR1 SEHNR and CDR2 FQNEAQ (reference sequence). Trimming took off 1 base at V and 7 bases at J, with 19 bases between the two ends. The CDR3 has 16 residues. DNA of the CDR3: TGTGCCAGCAGCTTAGGACATTCGGTTAGTTTGGGTGAAGCTTTCTTT. The encoded protein is CASSLGHSVSLGEAFF. The whole variable domain, filled in from reference TRBV7-9 and TRBJ1-1, reads DTGVSQNPRHKITKRGQNVTFRCDPISEHNRLYWYRQTLGQGPEFLTYFQNEAQLEKSRLLSDRFSAERPKGSFSTLEIQRTEQGDSAMYLCASSLGHSVSLGEAFFGQGTRLTVV.

The rearrangement joins TRBV7-8 to TRBJ1-1; D is unresolved. CDR1 and CDR2 (germline): SGHVS, FQNEAQ. The CDR3 is 14 amino acids. Trimming removed 1 base from V and 5 bases from J, with 11 bases in between. The CDR3, as DNA: TGTGCCAGCAGCTTAGGGCAGGTTATGACTGAAGCTTTCTTT. It translates to CASSLGQVMTEAFF.

The rearrangement joins TRBV6-5 to TRBJ1-6; no clear D. Trimming took off 0 bases at V and 6 bases at J, with 3 bases between the two ends. Looked up from germline, CDR1 is MNHEY and CDR2 is SVGAGI. The CDR3 is 13 residues long. CDR3: CASSYSSNSPLHF. The CDR3 nucleotides are TGTGCCAGCAGTTACTCGAGTAATTCACCCCTCCACTTT.

This sequence joins TRBV10-1 and TRBJ2-1, with a weak D call TRBD2 (6 bases). CDR1 WNHNN and CDR2 SYGVQD come from the germline V gene (reference sequence). CDR3 length equals 15 residues. V was cut by 0 bases and J by 4 bases, with 10 bases left in between. The CDR3 region has the DNA TGCGCCAGCAGTGAGTCGTCGGGGGAATACAATGAGCAGTTCTTC. Its protein product is CASSESSGEYNEQFF.

This rearrangement joins TRBV12-2 to TRBJ2-2; the table's D call TRBD2 went unverified against the DNA. TRBV12-2 is a pseudogene segment. The CDR3 sequence is 17 residues long. The CDR3 region has the DNA TGTGCAAGTCGCTTAGCTCCGACTAGCTTCCTAACCGGGGAGCTGTTTTTT. Protein product: CASRLAPTSFLTGELFF.